This TCR beta chain derives from a study of blood T cell repertoires in COVID-19. The CDR3 consists of 14 residues. Per the germline V gene, CDR1 is MNHEY and CDR2 is SVGEGT. With 4 bases removed from V and 4 bases from J, the gap between germline ends came to 13 bases. A Seattle source enrolled patients during active infection and followed them longitudinally. Original handling: Quantification of nucleated cells was approximated via reference gene primer amplification. Profiled with immunoSEQ multiplex PCR; TCRdb holds only in-frame clones, not every one. The DNA was the basis for D and trimming; V, J and clone size are from that table. Among about 350,000 clones listed, roughly 87% were seen once.

Sequencing was carried out using peripheral blood. The chain is built from TRBV6-2 or TRBV6-3 and TRBJ1-2; tentative D call: TRBD1 (6 bases). The sequence derives from a woman aged 60-75 years with COVID-19, enrolled during active disease. CDR3 coding DNA: TGTGCCAGCAGTTTGGACAGAACCACCTATGGCTACACCTTC. This codes for CASSLDRTTYGYTF.